These 10 T cell receptor beta chains came from one sample sequenced in a study of blood T cell repertoires in COVID-19. Clones were read by immunoSEQ multiplex PCR, and TCRdb kept only the in-frame ones, dropping some. The sample includes about 40,000 clones, over 80% of them seen just once. The sequenced sample consisted of peripheral blood. The receptors were sampled from a woman in her 30s in a cohort sampled during active COVID-19.

This chain joins TRBV14 and TRBJ1-2; D is unclear. CDR1 SGHDN and CDR2 FVKESK come from the germline V gene. V lost 3 bases and J lost 4, with 9 bases in between. The CDR3 sequence is 13 residues long. CDR3 sequence: CASSHTTAYGYTF. CDR3 DNA sequence: TGTGCCAGCAGCCATACCACAGCCTATGGCTACACCTTC.

The rearrangement uses TRBV5-1 and TRBJ2-3; 9 bases agree with TRBD1. The CDR3 is made up of 15 amino acids. The junction had 9 bases not matched to a gene; V was cut back by 7 bases and J by 3 bases. Germline assignment: CDR1 SGHRS and CDR2 YFSETQ. The DNA of the CDR3 is TGCGCCAGCCAAGCTTGGGACAGGGTAACAGATACGCAGTATTTT. Amino acid sequence: CASQAWDRVTDTQYF.

The chain combines TRBV11-3 with TRBJ2-7; 9 nucleotides align to TRBD1. Germline values: CDR1 SGHNT, CDR2 YENEEA. The CDR3 contains 13 residues. The V segment lost 5 bases and the J segment 3 bases; nucleotides outside the gene matches: 2. The CDR3 sequence is CASSPGQGYEQYF. As DNA, the CDR3 is TGTGCCAGCAGCCCGGGACAGGGCTACGAGCAGTACTTC. Combining the CDR3 with reference TRBV11-3 and TRBJ2-7 gives the whole variable domain EAGVVQSPRYKIIEKKQPVAFWCNPISGHNTLYWYLQNLGQGPELLIRYENEEAVDDSQLPKDRFSAERLKGVDSTLKIQPAELGDSAVYLCASSPGQGYEQYFGPGTRLTVT.

V is TRBV6-5 and J is TRBJ2-3; possibly TRBD2 for D (6 bases). Germline loops: CDR1 MNHEY, CDR2 SVGAGI. The CDR3 contains 14 residues. Trimming shortened V by 8 bases and J by 1 base, and 13 bases separated the two germline ends. The CDR3 nucleotides read TGTGCCAGCTTAGCGGCTAGGGGCACAGATACGCAGTATTTT. Its translation is CASLAARGTDTQYF.

The chain employs TRBV2 and TRBJ2-1, with 7 bases matching TRBD2. The trim removed 9 bases at V and 6 bases at J, leaving 11 bases unmatched. The CDR3 is 14 amino acids. Germline loops: CDR1 SNHLY, CDR2 FYNNEI. The CDR3, as DNA: TGTGCCAGTGGACGGGAGGCGCCAACCAATGAGCAGTTCTTC. Amino acids: CASGREAPTNEQFF.

J is TRBJ2-1 and V is TRBV18; TRBD2 agrees at 7 bases. There are 15 residues in the CDR3. Losses at the gene ends were 0 bases for V and 5 bases for J; bases not matched to a gene: 4. The germline CDR1 and CDR2 sequences are KGHSH and LQKENI. The CDR3 nucleotides are TGTGCCAGCTCACCACCGAGCCGGGAGGACAATGAGCAGTTCTTC. Amino acids: CASSPPSREDNEQFF.

V usage is TRBV19 and J usage is TRBJ2-1; 11 nucleotides line up with TRBD2. Losses at the gene ends were 3 bases for V and 2 bases for J; bases not matched to a gene: 0. CDR3 length: 15 amino acids. Germline V lookup: CDR1 LNHDA, CDR2 SQIVND (reference sequence). The CDR3 here is CASSISGRAYNEQFF. The CDR3, as DNA: TGTGCCAGTAGTATTAGCGGGAGGGCCTACAATGAGCAGTTCTTC.

V gene TRBV5-6 combines with J gene TRBJ2-1; D is possibly TRBD2 (6 bases). V gave up 5 bases and J gave up 0 bases, with 6 bases separating them. The CDR3 extends over 13 amino acids. Germline V lookup: CDR1 SGHDT, CDR2 YYEEEE. The CDR3 sequence: CASRRDSYNEQFF. The CDR3 DNA is TGTGCCAGCAGGCGGGACTCCTACAATGAGCAGTTCTTC.

This chain joins TRBV27 and TRBJ2-3; maybe TRBD1 (5 bases). The CDR3 spans 15 residues. V shed 1 base and J shed 2 bases, with 10 bases lying between them. The germline gives CDR1 MNHEY, CDR2 SMNVEV (reference sequence). CDR3 coding DNA: TGTGCCAGCAGTTTATTGCCAGGGCCCACAGATACGCAGTATTTT. Its translation is CASSLLPGPTDTQYF.

J is TRBJ2-7 and V is TRBV5-1; a possible D gene is TRBD1 (6 bases). The ends were cut back, 0 bases at V and 3 bases at J, with 19 bases in the middle. The CDR3 has 17 amino acids. The V gene's germline CDR1 is SGHRS and CDR2 YFSETQ. CDR3 amino acids: CASSLGGGAKGVYEQYF. CDR3 in DNA: TGCGCCAGCAGCTTGGGAGGTGGGGCCAAGGGGGTCTACGAGCAGTACTTC. The whole variable domain, filled in from reference TRBV5-1 and TRBJ2-7, reads KAGVTQTPRYLIKTRGQQVTLSCSPISGHRSVSWYQQTPGQGLQFLFEYFSETQRNKGNFPGRFSGRQFSNSRSEMNVSTLELGDSALYLCASSLGGGAKGVYEQYFGPGTRLTVT.